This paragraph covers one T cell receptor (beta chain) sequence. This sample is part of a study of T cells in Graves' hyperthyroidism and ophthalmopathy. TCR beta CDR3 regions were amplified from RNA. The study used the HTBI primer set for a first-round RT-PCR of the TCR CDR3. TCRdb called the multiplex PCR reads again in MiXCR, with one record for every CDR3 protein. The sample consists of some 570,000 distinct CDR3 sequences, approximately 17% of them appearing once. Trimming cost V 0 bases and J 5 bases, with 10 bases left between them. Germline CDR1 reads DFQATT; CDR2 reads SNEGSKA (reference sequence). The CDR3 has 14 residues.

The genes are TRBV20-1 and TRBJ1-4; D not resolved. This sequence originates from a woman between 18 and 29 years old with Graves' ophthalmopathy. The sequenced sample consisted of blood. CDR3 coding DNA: TGCAGTGCTAGAGAGGATAATCGAAATGAAAAACTGTTTTTT. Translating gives CSAREDNRNEKLFF.